This T cell receptor (beta chain) comes out of a study of cytomegalovirus exposure and HLA in healthy donors (dated 2017 in TCRdb). Context from the whole study: An earlier analysis of approximately 600 of the donors reported 250 to 300 Gb of sequence data and roughly 110 million unique TCR beta sequences from about 180 million T cells. To predict cytomegalovirus infection status, the study brought together high-throughput TCR immunosequencing, statistical association of individual TCRs with disease status, and machine learning. Besides the first cohort of around 670 subjects, a separate validation cohort made up of roughly 130 different subjects was used. The study aimed to test whether signatures of past pathogen exposure could be identified by cataloging public T cell receptors. A later analysis re-examined previously published TCR beta repertoires from 600 to 700 donors and added high-resolution HLA genotyping to investigate patterns of TCR occurrence. The number of donors typed differed by locus, with roughly 629-640 for A, B, C, DRB1 and DQB1, about 500 for DQA1, under 610 for DPA1, and roughly 450 for DPB1. Both class I and class II loci were covered by HLA typing, at four-digit resolution. The later analysis used no new phenotypic data to find candidate immune exposures, relying instead on TCR beta sequences and their occurrence across donors. Donor age, sex, ethnicity and CMV serostatus were compiled alongside the repertoire data. Because of strong linkage in the cohort, roughly five DR-DQ haplotypes were treated as single units for association and clustering. In an earlier analysis of 500 to 650 of the donors, high-throughput TCR beta sequencing was used to judge whether each TCR beta V gene segment behaved as functional or pseudogenic. All discovery cohort repertoires had been generated using a single sequencing platform. In a later genetic analysis, genome-wide SNP genotypes for about three fifths of the roughly 670 donors were used, and that subset was treated as a discovery cohort. Among a few hundred genotyped donors of the cohort, an average of roughly 240,000 unique TCR beta nucleotide sequences were sequenced per donor, around 20% of them non-productive. The genetic ancestry cluster associated with self-reported Caucasian donors included about 81% of the 300 to 400 genotyped donors. The T cell repertoires of 666 subjects were profiled by immunosequencing and related to cytomegalovirus serostatus. About 300 gigabases of sequencing data and some 85 million unique TCR sequences were included in an early release covering under 650 HLA-typed donors.

General conclusions and limits of the study: A further reported finding was that TCR beta sequences accurately predicted the HLA-A and HLA-B alleles for most subjects in the first cohort. The 87-base-pair reads could not distinguish some IMGT-functional V segments, including TRBV6-2 and TRBV6-3, so those segments were excluded. Immune exposure information for the cohort was limited to CMV serostatus. While some public TCRs were present in many individuals, most TCR sequences turned up only very rarely across donors. The study listed around 160 TCR beta chains as associated with cytomegalovirus. Several of the top co-occurrence clusters appeared to be linked to parvovirus B19, influenza, CMV and Epstein-Barr virus, according to a later analysis. According to a later analysis, TCR association rates differed among HLA loci, with DRB1 alleles showing the most associated TCRs and HLA-C alleles showing the fewest. Linkage disequilibrium might explain the correlated functional status among segregating V segments, but an unknown experimental factor could not be ruled out. The cohort was sequenced for TCR beta chains only, and without alpha or paired-chain data the features that could be detected were limited. Because some donors lacked HLA typing at each locus, the association tests relied only on the typed subset. In a later analysis, most CMV-associated TCR beta chains were found to appear HLA-restricted, with HLA associations seemingly driven largely by CMV exposure. Because counts were too low, roughly 17 rarely observed V segments, including chromosome 9 orphons, were left out of the earlier analysis of 500 to 750 of the donors. In a later analysis, HLA-associated TCR beta chains were found to be more clonally expanded and to have lower generation probabilities than equally common non-associated chains. In an earlier analysis of more than 450 of the donors, most TCR beta V segments were observed in productive rearrangements about 90% or about 30% of the time, broadly matching IMGT annotations. In a later genetic analysis, fewer N-insertions in productive TCRs were reported among donors in an Asian-associated ancestry cluster than the roughly 640-donor mean. The authors suggested that the approach could potentially be generalized to other disease states and immunological phenotypes. In a later analysis, around 17,000 TCR beta sequences were associated with specific HLA alleles at a false discovery rate of 0.05. When HLA alleles, especially DR and DQ, strongly co-occurred, TCR associations were difficult to assign to individual alleles. In vitro tests confirmed that three of the cytomegalovirus-associated TCR beta chains recognize cytomegalovirus antigens. In a later genetic analysis, a missense DCLRE1C variant was associated with V-gene and J-gene trimming of TCR beta chains, and the association was replicated in an independent cohort. Cytomegalovirus status was reported to be diagnosed by the classifier with high specificity and sensitivity in both the original and validation cohorts. A cluster of highly shared sequence variants was judged likely to be a technical artifact of the sequencing pipeline. Roughly uniform sequencing depth across donors was assumed in presence/absence analyses, although this assumption may not hold.

Including the terminal cysteine and phenylalanine, the CDR3 comprises 15 residues. This entry keeps only the CDR3 DNA: 45 bases, framed from base 1. Per the germline V gene (reference sequence), SGHAT is the CDR1 and FQDESV is the CDR2. The cohort consisted of hundreds of healthy bone marrow donors. All cohort members were sampled while nominally healthy, although unrecorded immune exposures were likely present. The donor tested CMV seronegative, placing the donor among the 350 to 400 seronegative members of the cohort. Each donor provided a peripheral blood sample, and peripheral blood mononuclear cells were used for TCR beta sequencing. The Qiagen DNeasy Blood Extraction Kit was used to extract genomic DNA from the blood cell samples. The library relied on the immunoSEQ multiplex PCR assay. For the multiplex PCR, a mixture combining 60 forward primers for TCR Vbeta segments and 13 reverse primers for TCR Jbeta segments was used. A multiplex PCR assay on genomic DNA amplified the CDR3 region of rearranged TCR beta genes. Amplified TCR beta libraries were sequenced as 87-base-pair reads on the Illumina HiSeq System. For the original study's pipeline: A later analysis counted approximately 84 million unique TCR beta chains across the 600 to 850 repertoires, and 10 million to 11 million of these chains were shared by at least two donors. A nearest-neighbor algorithm error-corrected the raw reads and collapsed the reads into unique sequences, merging closely related sequences to remove PCR and sequencing errors. CDR3 sequences were aligned to IMGT reference sequences to assign V, D and J gene segments. Each retained sequence needed at least a six-nucleotide match to both a V gene segment and a J gene segment. A rearrangement counted as productive if the CDR3 had no stop codons and remained in frame with V and J, and every other rearrangement counted as non-productive. CDR3 was defined by IMGT convention, running from the second conserved V-encoded cysteine to the conserved J-encoded phenylalanine. Sequences without an unambiguous match to a single V gene segment were excluded from the earlier analysis of 500 to 700 of the donors. In an earlier analysis of some 590 of the donors, V segments were called functional above 56.7% productive rearrangements and were called segregating when the between-donor standard deviation exceeded 5%. To diagnose cytomegalovirus status from the catalog of TCR beta chain sequences, a statistical classification framework was built. V and J gene assignment, in a later analysis, came from comparing TCR nucleotide sequences with IMGT/GENE-DB human TR gene sequences. The TCRdist pipeline was used in a later analysis to assign CDR3 sequences and most-parsimonious VDJ recombination scenarios. In a later analysis, each TCR beta chain was defined by its CDR3 amino acid sequence together with its V-gene family, and reads lacking a unique V-gene family were excluded. To address suspected cross-contamination and a sequencing artifact, a later analysis removed around 600 highly shared, low-generation-probability nucleotide sequences. For each public chain, a later analysis derived a clonal expansion index from normalized ranks of inferred template counts within each repertoire. In a later analysis, generation probabilities were computed with a VDJ recombination model fitted to out-of-frame rearrangements, and the resulting probabilities were checked against IGoR. In a later analysis, TCR-TCR, TCR-HLA and TCR-CMV co-occurrence was scored with hypergeometric tests, and a repertoire-size bias correction was applied to TCR pairs. To estimate false discovery rates, a later analysis permuted the HLA or CMV assignments 20 times. In a later analysis, co-occurring TCRs were grouped using DBSCAN, with TCRdist sequence similarity added in when clustering inside HLA-allele-positive subsets. Repertoires with fewer than 30,000 or more than 120,000 public chains, plus five repertoires with anomalous nucleotide sharing, were excluded from co-occurrence clustering. The immuneACCESS repertoire file appears here via TCRdb, limited to in-frame rearrangements. These files lack a portion of the clones; in checked studies, under half of the deficit traces to unresolved V genes, and the cause of the others is not known. V and J calls and clone size are copied from that table; D and trimming were computed from the DNA. The sample table contains some 110,000 clones; only one count was recorded for around 82% of them. The top ten clonotypes cover roughly 1.7% of the sample.

In regard to this clone: No antigen is known for it. Germline is not matched at one junction end, which may reflect a read error.

This TCR came from a woman aged 40 to 55 in good health and CMV-seronegative. The V and J genes are TRBV11-1 and TRBJ1-6; TRBD1 is perhaps the D gene, given 5 matching bases. Material: PBMCs. For the CDR3, the sequence is CASAKQAGRNSPRHF. Read as DNA, the sequence is TGTGCCAGCGCCAAACAGGCAGGGCGAAATTCACCCCGCCACTTT.